These T cell receptor beta chains were read from a single sample in a study of T-cell reconstitution after alpha-beta-depleted transplantation in children. In TCRdb, the PCR reads were re-called with MiXCR into one record per CDR3 protein. Here the sample spans more than 200,000 distinct CDR3 sequences, about 8.2% being singletons. The sequencing here drew on PBMCs, mostly from graft donor cells, taken 360 days after TCRalphabeta/CD19-depleted stem cell transplant. These receptors all come from a male patient aged 2-15 years who had a stem cell transplant for acute myeloid leukemia, so the T cells may come from the graft donor. CDR3s include the opening cysteine and the closing phenylalanine or tryptophan. The order of the fields is J gene, V gene, CDR3 protein.

>TRBJ2-1|TRBV7-2
CASSSYWENEQFF
>TRBJ2-3|TRBV20-1
CSGISSVDTQYF
>TRBJ2-7|TRBV12-3/TRBV12-4
CASSWDQGAYEQYF
>TRBJ2-5|TRBV2
CASSPTSAKETQYF
>TRBJ2-1|TRBV7-9
CASSLDSGPLNNEQFF
>TRBJ1-6|TRBV9
CASSVSSYNSPLHF
>TRBJ2-4|TRBV7-9
CASSPGRQKKNIQYF
>TRBJ2-1|TRBV28
CASSVSRYAGGPANEQFF
>TRBJ1-4|TRBV13
CASSFRTGCNEKLFF
>TRBJ1-1|TRBV12-3/TRBV12-4
CASIHPPGLNTEAFF
>TRBJ1-1|TRBV7-3
CASSQNGQGEAFF
>TRBJ2-1|TRBV2
CASSVDSSYNEQFF
>TRBJ2-2|TRBV6-5
CASSFTIERDLAGELFF
>TRBJ2-2|TRBV4-3
CASSQDMGLAGVTGELFF
>TRBJ2-7|TRBV7-9
CASSAPSYEQYF
>TRBJ1-2|TRBV12-3/TRBV12-4
CASSPRMTGLGGYTF